What follows are 14 T cell receptor beta chains derived from one specimen sequenced in a study of blood T cell repertoires in COVID-19. Sequencing was performed with immunoSEQ multiplex PCR; in TCRdb, only in-frame clones are kept and a portion is missing. Among 250,000 or so clones listed, around nine tenths were seen once. Sequenced input: peripheral blood. Receptor source: a man older than 75 with acute or convalescent COVID-19.

The chain joins TRBV3-1 (or the pseudogene TRBV3-2) to TRBJ2-7; a possible D gene is TRBD2 (5 bases). Per the germline V gene, CDR1 is LGHDT and CDR2 is YNNKEL (reference sequence). The CDR3 has 17 residues. Trimming took 2 bases from V and 6 from J, leaving 23 bases between them. For the CDR3, the DNA is TGTGCCAGCAGCCAATTTAGGTTCCGGGCGAGGGCTAGCGAGCAGTACTTC. The encoded protein is CASSQFRFRARASEQYF.

This clone was seen only a few times. The chain links TRBV7-9 to TRBJ2-7; possibly TRBD2 for D (6 bases). CDR1 and CDR2 from the germline V gene are SEHNR and FQNEAQ (reference sequence). V was pared by 0 bases and J by 2 bases, with 14 bases between. This CDR3 is 16 amino acids long. CDR3 sequence (DNA): TGTGCCAGCAGCTTAGCGCTGGGGACTGCAGCCTACGAGCAGTACTTC. The encoded protein is CASSLALGTAAYEQYF.

The rearrangement links TRBV6-2 or TRBV6-3 to TRBJ1-5; possible D gene TRBD1, 5 bases. CDR1 MNHEY and CDR2 SVGEGT come from the germline V gene. V lost 2 bases and J lost 3, with 11 bases in between. This CDR3 is 15 amino acids long. The CDR3 sequence is CASSYGRQPNQPQHF. The CDR3 nucleotides are TGTGCCAGCAGTTACGGGCGACAGCCCAATCAGCCCCAGCATTTT.

The chain carries TRBV6-2 or TRBV6-3 and TRBJ1-4; TRBD1 aligns across 9 bases. The V gene end was trimmed by 0 bases and the J gene end by 8 bases; junction bases not matched to a gene: 10. Germline CDR1 is MNHEY and CDR2 is SVGEGT. This CDR3 has 17 amino acids. The CDR3 DNA reads TGTGCCAGCAGTTACTCGAGCCTGGGACAGGGTGGGGAAAAACTGTTTTTT. Translation: CASSYSSLGQGGEKLFF.

The chain combines TRBV19 with TRBJ2-1; 7 nucleotides line up with TRBD1. CDR1 is LNHDA, CDR2 SQIVND, per germline (reference sequence). J was trimmed by 4 bases and V by 3 bases; bases with no gene match: 3. This CDR3 is 14 amino acids long. The CDR3 nucleotides are TGTGCCAGTAGTATCGGGACAGAATACAATGAGCAGTTCTTC. The encoded protein is CASSIGTEYNEQFF. Supplemented by reference TRBV19 and TRBJ2-1, the full variable domain reads DGGITQSPKYLFRKEGQNVTLSCEQNLNHDAMYWYRQDPGQGLRLIYYSQIVNDFQKGDIAEGYSVSREKKESFPLTVTSAQKNPTAFYLCASSIGTEYNEQFFGPGTRLTVL.

The chain couples TRBV5-5 to TRBJ2-3; 7 bases fit TRBD1. The J segment lost 3 bases and the V segment lost 4 bases, leaving 8 bases of the junction unmatched. The CDR3 covers 15 residues. Germline V gene lookup returns CDR1 SGHKS and CDR2 YYEKEE (reference sequence). CDR3 protein: CASSATGKSTDTQYF. The CDR3 DNA reads TGTGCCAGCAGCGCGACAGGGAAAAGTACAGATACGCAGTATTTT.

The CDR3 bases are TGTGCCAGTAGTATGGCCTCAACAGGGCCCTATGGCTACACCTTC. As protein: CASSMASTGPYGYTF. The chain links TRBV19 to TRBJ1-2, with TRBD1 as a possible D gene (6 bases). V lost 3 bases, J lost 4 bases, and 15 bases lay in between. This CDR3 has 15 residues. CDR1 is LNHDA, CDR2 SQIVND, per germline (reference sequence).

The chain couples TRBV28 to TRBJ1-4; 9 positions agree with TRBD1. This CDR3 contains 13 residues. J gave up 7 bases and V 8 bases, and 5 bases lay outside the gene matches. Germline V lookup: CDR1 MDHEN, CDR2 SYDVKM. CDR3 in DNA: TGTGCCAGCTTACGGACAGGGGCTGAAAAACTGTTTTTT. This gives the protein CASLRTGAEKLFF.

This chain joins TRBV28 and TRBJ1-2; D may be TRBD1 (5 bases). The CDR3 loop spans 15 amino acids. Germline-derived CDR1 and CDR2 are MDHEN and SYDVKM. The germline V and J ends were trimmed by 2 bases and 0 bases, with 10 bases remaining between them. The CDR3 region is CASSLGGNANYGYTF. CDR3 DNA sequence: TGTGCCAGCAGTTTAGGGGGGAACGCTAACTATGGCTACACCTTC.

The chain joins TRBV28 to TRBJ1-5, with D uncertain. Germline V gene sequence: CDR1 MDHEN, CDR2 SYDVKM. The CDR3 contains 14 residues. V gave up 3 bases and J gave up 9 bases, with 15 bases separating them. In nucleotides, the CDR3 is TGTGCCAGCAGTTTGGTAACAGACCGGTGGCCCCAGCATTTT. As protein: CASSLVTDRWPQHF.

The V gene is TRBV20-1, the J gene TRBJ2-7, with D unclear. Trimming cost V 3 bases and J 6 bases, with 9 bases left between them. The V gene's germline CDR1 is DFQATT and CDR2 SNEGSKA (reference sequence). The CDR3 has 11 amino acids. The CDR3 reads CSASPAVEQYF. The CDR3 DNA reads TGCAGTGCTAGCCCGGCGGTCGAGCAGTACTTC.

This clone was recorded a few times. V gene TRBV5-1 combines with J gene TRBJ2-7, with 7 bases matching TRBD2. The CDR3 loop spans 15 amino acids. Germline assignment: CDR1 SGHRS and CDR2 YFSETQ. Trimming removed 3 bases from V and 3 bases from J; junction bases left unmatched: 9. CDR3 region: CASSSGTTYNYEQYF. CDR3 bases: TGCGCCAGCAGCTCCGGGACTACATATAACTACGAGCAGTACTTC.

The chain carries TRBV5-4 and TRBJ1-3; 9 nucleotides agree with TRBD1. The V gene's germline CDR1 is SGHNT and CDR2 YYREEE (reference sequence). With 1 base clipped from V and 1 base from J, the junction kept 12 bases outside the gene matches. This CDR3 spans 19 amino acids. Written as DNA, the CDR3 is TGTGCCAGCAGCTTGTGGGGGCAACCGGGACAGGGATCTGGAAACACCATATATTTT. It is translated as CASSLWGQPGQGSGNTIYF.

The rearrangement links TRBV5-1 to TRBJ2-7, with D maybe TRBD1 (6 bases). V shed 5 bases and J shed 6 bases, with 18 bases lying between them. The CDR3 totals 14 residues. CDR1 and CDR2 from the germline V gene are SGHRS and YFSETQ. Written as DNA, the CDR3 is TGCGCCAGCAGGCCAAGTCAGGGGAAGGGCGAGCAGTACTTC. This gives the protein CASRPSQGKGEQYF.